This entry lists 18 T cell receptor beta chains sequenced from one sample in a study of beta chain features in type 1 diabetes. Whole-study findings and limits: Moderate but significant shortening of TCRB CDR3s was recorded in all four CD4+ subsets from Type 1 diabetes patients.

cDNA synthesis used the whole RNA isolate, giving expressed TCRB sequences. Only in-frame clones appear in the TCRdb table, and some are missing; sequencing was by immunoSEQ multiplex PCR. The sample has roughly 50,000 clones, about 40% seen once. Their cognate antigens are unknown. What was sequenced was Tregs from blood. The receptor set was obtained from a man under 40 with type 1 diabetes.

This chain joins TRBV28 and TRBJ1-5, with 8 bases lining up with TRBD1. The germline gives CDR1 MDHEN, CDR2 SYDVKM. Germline trimming cut 8 bases from V and 6 bases from J; bases unmatched to any gene: 6. The CDR3 extends over 13 amino acids. The DNA of the CDR3 is TGTGCCAGCCAACAGGGGGAAAGTCAGCCCCAGCATTTT. Translation gives CASQQGESQPQHF.

This rearrangement joins TRBV29-1 to TRBJ2-1; D might be TRBD2 (6 bases). The germline gives CDR1 SQVTM, CDR2 ANQGSEA. Trimming pared 5 bases from V and 12 bases from J, leaving 11 bases between. This CDR3 is 10 amino acids long. The CDR3 here is CSVRETLQFF. CDR3 nucleotides: TGCAGCGTTCGGGAGACGTTGCAGTTCTTC.

The chain employs TRBV28 and TRBJ1-1; 9 bases are shared with TRBD1. Per germline, CDR1 MDHEN and CDR2 SYDVKM. V shed 7 bases and J 0 bases; nucleotides not matched to a gene: 6. This CDR3 has 15 residues. As DNA, the CDR3 is TGTGCCAGCATAACAGGGGGCCAGATGAACACTGAAGCTTTCTTT. Its translation is CASITGGQMNTEAFF.

The chain combines TRBV7-2 with TRBJ1-2; D gene uncertain. With 2 bases removed from V and 6 bases from J, the gap between germline ends came to 10 bases. CDR1 is SGHTA and CDR2 is FQGNSA in the germline V gene. The CDR3 runs to 13 residues. CDR3 protein: CASSLPHSNGYTF. The CDR3 DNA is TGTGCCAGCAGCTTACCACATTCCAATGGCTACACCTTC.

This clone has a count of ten or more. A junction end diverges from the germline sequence, so it may reflect a read error. The rearrangement uses TRBV7-2 and TRBJ2-4; TRBD1 agrees at 9 bases. Germline V CDR1 and CDR2: SGHTA, FQGNSA. The CDR3 has 13 amino acids. The CDR3 region has the DNA TGTGCCAGCAGCCCCCAGCCGGGACAGGGTGATACCTTC. It codes for CASSPQPGQGDTF.

This clone was counted only a few times. V and J are TRBV6-5 and TRBJ2-5; the match to TRBD2 covers 8 bases. CDR1 MNHEY and CDR2 SVGAGI come from the germline V gene. CDR3 length: 13 amino acids. Trimming cost V 2 bases and J 5 bases; bases outside gene matches: 1. The CDR3 loop is CASSYAGGETQYF. The CDR3 DNA reads TGTGCCAGCAGTTACGCGGGAGGTGAGACCCAGTACTTC.

V gene TRBV7-2 combines with J gene TRBJ2-4; D gene uncertain. The CDR3 consists of 13 residues. Germline V gives CDR1 SGHTA, CDR2 FQGNSA. With 2 bases removed from V and 8 bases from J, the gap between germline ends came to 10 bases. The CDR3 DNA sequence: TGTGCCAGCAGCTTAACTTGGTCTGACATTCAGTACTTC. Protein: CASSLTWSDIQYF.

This clone has a handful of counts. The V gene is TRBV5-4, the J gene TRBJ1-1, with TRBD1 matching 9 bases. The germline V gene has CDR1 SGHNT and CDR2 YYREEE (reference sequence). Trimming at V came to 4 bases and at J to 3 bases, leaving 1 base not matched to a gene. This CDR3 has 13 residues. CDR3 nucleotide sequence: TGTGCCAGCAGCCGGGACAGGGACACTGAAGCTTTCTTT. This gives the protein CASSRDRDTEAFF.

This clone was observed a single time. The chain couples TRBV28 to TRBJ2-3, with 10 bases that match TRBD2. Germline values: CDR1 MDHEN, CDR2 SYDVKM. CDR3 length equals 15 residues. The V segment lost 5 bases and the J segment 7 bases; nucleotides outside the gene matches: 9. DNA of the CDR3: TGTGCCAGCAGTCCAACTAGCGGGAATAGGAATACGCAGTATTTT. Translating it yields CASSPTSGNRNTQYF.

The chain combines TRBV5-1 with TRBJ2-1, with a weak D call TRBD2 (5 bases). CDR1 is SGHRS, CDR2 YFSETQ, per germline. CDR3 length: 18 residues. Between the trimmed V and J ends, which lost 1 base and 0 bases, there was a span of 17 bases. The CDR3 DNA sequence: TGCGCCAGCAGCTTGCGTCCCCAATTAGCGAGCTCCTACAATGAGCAGTTCTTC. This gives the protein CASSLRPQLASSYNEQFF.

The V gene is TRBV28, the J gene TRBJ1-2, with D uncertain. In germline, CDR1 is MDHEN, CDR2 SYDVKM. This CDR3 has 13 residues. The ends were cut back, 8 bases at V and 2 bases at J, with 12 bases in the middle. This chain's CDR3 is CASRSQPNYGYTF. The CDR3 bases are TGTGCCAGCCGCTCACAGCCGAACTATGGCTACACCTTC.

CDR3 region: CAIQTDSNQPQHF. DNA for the CDR3: TGTGCCATCCAGACAGATAGCAATCAGCCCCAGCATTTT. The rearrangement links TRBV28 to TRBJ1-5; D perhaps matches TRBD1 (5 bases). CDR1 is MDHEN and CDR2 is SYDVKM in the germline V gene. The CDR3 sequence is 13 residues long. V lost 10 bases to trimming and J lost 0 bases, with 10 bases between them.

The chain combines TRBV7-3 with TRBJ2-1; the D is unclear. Trimming took 4 bases from V and 5 from J, leaving 9 bases between them. Germline loops: CDR1 SGHTA, CDR2 FQGTGA. The CDR3 loop spans 13 amino acids. As DNA, the CDR3 is TGTGCCAGCAGCTCCTCTCCCCACAATGAGCAGTTCTTC. It translates to CASSSSPHNEQFF.

The V call is TRBV6-6, the J call TRBJ1-1, with no clear D. The CDR3 is made up of 12 amino acids. Germline V gene sequence: CDR1 MNHNY, CDR2 SVGAGI (reference sequence). V shed 6 bases and J shed 6 bases, with 11 bases lying between them. CDR3 protein: CASRSVGSEAFF. CDR3 bases: TGTGCCAGCAGAAGCGTCGGATCTGAAGCTTTCTTT.

This chain links TRBV4-3 with TRBJ2-5; possible D gene TRBD2, 5 bases. Trimming took 5 bases from V and 3 from J, leaving 7 bases between them. Germline V lookup: CDR1 LGHNA, CDR2 YSLEER. This CDR3 spans 12 amino acids. The CDR3 is CASSGAEETQYF. DNA for the CDR3: TGCGCCAGCAGCGGAGCGGAAGAGACCCAGTACTTC.

The chain uses TRBV19 and TRBJ1-5; D is perhaps TRBD1 (6 bases). The germline CDR1 and CDR2 sequences are LNHDA and SQIVND (reference sequence). The CDR3 is 16 amino acids. V was shortened by 5 bases and J by 5 bases, with 19 bases between the two germline ends. In DNA, the CDR3 is TGTGCCAGTAGTCTATACAGGGACGGGCTGGATCAGCCCCAGCATTTT. It specifies CASSLYRDGLDQPQHF.

In this sample, this clone turned up a few times. The chain carries TRBV28 and TRBJ2-1; TRBD2 matches 7 bases. The CDR3 extends over 13 amino acids. Per the germline V gene, CDR1 is MDHEN and CDR2 is SYDVKM. V was pared by 7 bases and J by 4 bases, with 4 bases of the junction left unmatched. The CDR3 nucleotides are TGTGCCAGCAATGCGGGAGTGTACAATGAGCAGTTCTTC. This translates into CASNAGVYNEQFF.

This clone was counted between two and nine times. The J gene is TRBJ2-2, the V gene TRBV5-1; D is undetermined. Trimming stripped 5 bases from V and 2 bases from J, with 10 bases between. The germline gives CDR1 SGHRS, CDR2 YFSETQ. The CDR3 has 14 residues. The CDR3 DNA is TGCGCCAGCAGTTTAGTAGCTAACACCGGGGAGCTGTTTTTT. Its protein is CASSLVANTGELFF. The full variable domain, with the rest looked up from reference TRBV5-1 and TRBJ2-2, is KAGVTQTPRYLIKTRGQQVTLSCSPISGHRSVSWYQQTPGQGLQFLFEYFSETQRNKGNFPGRFSGRQFSNSRSEMNVSTLELGDSALYLCASSLVANTGELFFGEGSRLTVL.